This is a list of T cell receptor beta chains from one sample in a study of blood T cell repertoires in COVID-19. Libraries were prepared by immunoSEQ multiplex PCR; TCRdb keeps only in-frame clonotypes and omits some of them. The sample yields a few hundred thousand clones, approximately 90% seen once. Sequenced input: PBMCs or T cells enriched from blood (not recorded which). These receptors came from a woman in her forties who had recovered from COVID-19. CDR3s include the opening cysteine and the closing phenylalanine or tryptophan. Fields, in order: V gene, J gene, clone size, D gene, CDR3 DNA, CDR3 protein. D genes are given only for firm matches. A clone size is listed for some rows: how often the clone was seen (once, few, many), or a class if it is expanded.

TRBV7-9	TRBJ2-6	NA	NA	TGTGCCAGCAGCTTAGCGGCTGGGAGCTCTGGGGCCAACGTCCTGACTTTC	CASSLAAGSSGANVLTF
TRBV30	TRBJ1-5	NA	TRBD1	TGTGCCTGGCAGGGGGGCAATCAGCCCCAGCATTTT	CAWQGGNQPQHF
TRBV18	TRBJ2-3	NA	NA	TGTGCCAGCTCACCATACCGTGTTAGCGCCAGAGGTGGTGATACGCAGTATTTT	CASSPYRVSARGGDTQYF
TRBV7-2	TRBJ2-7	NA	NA	TGTGCCAGCAGCTCCGGGAGCTCCTACGAGCAGTACTTC	CASSSGSSYEQYF
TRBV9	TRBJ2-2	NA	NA	TGTGCCAGCAGCGTAGTTGGTAGCGGTCCCGGGGAGCTGTTTTTT	CASSVVGSGPGELFF
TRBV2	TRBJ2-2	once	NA	TGTGCCAGCAGAGCTAGTCGCACCGGGGAGCTGTTTTTT	CASRASRTGELFF
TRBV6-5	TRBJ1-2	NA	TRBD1	TGTGCCAGCAGGTTACAACAGGGGTGGAGTGATGGCTACACCTTC	CASRLQQGWSDGYTF
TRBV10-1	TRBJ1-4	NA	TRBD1	TGCGCCAGCAGCCCGGGACAGGGGCCTAAATTCCGGGAAAAACTGTTTTTT	CASSPGQGPKFREKLFF
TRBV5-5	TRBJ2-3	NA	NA	TGTGCCAGCAGCTTGGACGGCGGGAGCACAGATACGCAGTATTTT	CASSLDGGSTDTQYF
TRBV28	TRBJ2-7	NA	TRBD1	TGTGCCAGCAGTTTGGGGGACAGGTCCTACGAGCAGTACTTC	CASSLGDRSYEQYF
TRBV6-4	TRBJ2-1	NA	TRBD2	TGTGCCAGCAGTAATGGCGGGAGCGCCTACAATGAGCAGTTCTTC	CASSNGGSAYNEQFF
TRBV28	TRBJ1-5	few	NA	TGTGCCAGCAGTTCCTCAGGGTATAGCAATCAGCCCCAGCATTTT	CASSSSGYSNQPQHF
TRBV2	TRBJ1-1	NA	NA	TGTGCCAGCAGTGAGCATACAGCAGGGATCGGAATGAACACTGAAGCTTTCTTT	CASSEHTAGIGMNTEAFF
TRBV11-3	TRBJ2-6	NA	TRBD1	TGTGCCAGCAGCAGGCGCAGGACAGGCCGTAGCTCTGGGGCCAACGTCCTGACTTTC	CASSRRRTGRSSGANVLTF
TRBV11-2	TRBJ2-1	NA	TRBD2	TGTGCCAGCAGCTTAAGTTTCGGGACTAGCGGGAGCTCCTACAATGAGCAGTTCTTC	CASSLSFGTSGSSYNEQFF
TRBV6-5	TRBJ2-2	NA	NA	TGTGCCATGAGGGCAAACACCGGGGAGCTGTTTTTT	CAMRANTGELFF
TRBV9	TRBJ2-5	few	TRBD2	TGTGCCAGCAGCGTAGAGGGACTAGGGACCCAGTACTTC	CASSVEGLGTQYF
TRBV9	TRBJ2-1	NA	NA	TGTGCCAGCAGCGGGAGCCCCGGGAATGAGCAGTTCTTC	CASSGSPGNEQFF
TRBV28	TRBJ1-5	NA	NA	TGTGCCAGCAGTACGGGGAATCAGCCCCAGCATTTT	CASSTGNQPQHF
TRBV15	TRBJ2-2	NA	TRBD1	TGTGCCACCAGCAGATACGGGACAGGGACGAACACCGGGGAGCTGTTTTTT	CATSRYGTGTNTGELFF
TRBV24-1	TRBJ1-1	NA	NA	TGTGCCACCAGTGATTTGCGGGACACTGAAGCTTTCTTT	CATSDLRDTEAFF
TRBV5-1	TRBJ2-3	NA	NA	TGCGCCAGCAGCTTGGCTGGCACAGATACGCAGTATTTT	CASSLAGTDTQYF
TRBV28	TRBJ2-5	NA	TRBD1	TGTGCCAGCAGTTCCCGGACAGGGGCTGAGACCCAGTACTTC	CASSSRTGAETQYF
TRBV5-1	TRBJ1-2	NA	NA	TGCGCCAGCAGCTTGGAGGTGGCCGGGAACTATGGCTACACCTTC	CASSLEVAGNYGYTF
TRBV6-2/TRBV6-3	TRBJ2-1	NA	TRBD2	TGTGCCAGCAGTTACCCCGGGACTAGCGGGCACGATACGTACAATGAGCAGTTCTTC	CASSYPGTSGHDTYNEQFF
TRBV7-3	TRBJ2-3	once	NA	TGTGCCAGCAGCTTAACCGTAGGGGAATGGACAGATACGCAGTATTTT	CASSLTVGEWTDTQYF
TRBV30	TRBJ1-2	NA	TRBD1	TGTGCCTGGACCCCTCGACAGGGGGACTATGGCTACACCTTC	CAWTPRQGDYGYTF
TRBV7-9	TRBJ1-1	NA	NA	TGTGCCAGCAGCAATTGGGGAGGGGACACTGAAGCTTTCTTT	CASSNWGGDTEAFF
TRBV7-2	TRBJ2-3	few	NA	TGTGCCAGCAGCTTAGTTGCGGCCCGCACAGATACGCAGTATTTT	CASSLVAARTDTQYF
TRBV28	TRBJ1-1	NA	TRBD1	TGTGCCAGCAGTCACAGGGGGCGGGGGACTGAAGCTTTCTTT	CASSHRGRGTEAFF
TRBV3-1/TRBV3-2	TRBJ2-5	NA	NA	TGTGCCAGCAGCCCTGCCGGGGAGACCCAGTACTTC	CASSPAGETQYF
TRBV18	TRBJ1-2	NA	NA	TGTGCCAGCTCAGAAGGGGCCGGGTTGTATGTGGGCTACACCTTC	CASSEGAGLYVGYTF
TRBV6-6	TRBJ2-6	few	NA	TGTGCCAGCAGTCGGGACTTATGGGGCTCTGGGGCCAACGTCCTGACTTTC	CASSRDLWGSGANVLTF
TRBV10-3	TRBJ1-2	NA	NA	TGTGCCATCAGTGACTATCAGGGTACATCTTTCGGCTACACCTTC	CAISDYQGTSFGYTF
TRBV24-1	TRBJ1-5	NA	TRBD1	TGTGCCACCAGTGCCCTCAAGCCCCCGGGACAGGGGGCTGTGGAGGATCAGCCCCAGCATTTT	CATSALKPPGQGAVEDQPQHF
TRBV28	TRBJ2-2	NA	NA	TGTGCCAGCAGTCTCGGGACAACGAACACCGGGGAGCTGTTTTTT	CASSLGTTNTGELFF
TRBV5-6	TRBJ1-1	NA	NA	TGTGCCAGCAGCCGCAGGGAGAACACTGAAGCTTTCTTT	CASSRRENTEAFF
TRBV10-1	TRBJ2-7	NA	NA	TGCGCCAGCAACTGGGAGGTGGCAGGGCTTTGGTACGAGCAGTACTTC	CASNWEVAGLWYEQYF
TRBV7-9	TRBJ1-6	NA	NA	TGTGCCAGCAGCGTAGGTGACAGTTATAATTCACCCCTCCACTTT	CASSVGDSYNSPLHF
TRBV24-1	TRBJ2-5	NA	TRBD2	TGTGCCACCAGTGACCCTAGCGGGAGGCAAGAGACCCAGTACTTC	CATSDPSGRQETQYF
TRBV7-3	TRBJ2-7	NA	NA	TGTGCCAGCAGCTTAGAAACAGGATCCTACGAGCAGTACTTC	CASSLETGSYEQYF
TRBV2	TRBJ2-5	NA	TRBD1	TGTGCCAGCAGCCTGAGAATGACAGGGTCTGGGGAGACCCAGTACTTC	CASSLRMTGSGETQYF
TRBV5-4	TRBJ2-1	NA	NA	TGTGCCAGCAGCTTGGAGGTGGGGGGCTCCTACAATGAGCAGTTCTTC	CASSLEVGGSYNEQFF
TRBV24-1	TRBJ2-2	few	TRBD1	TGTGCCACCAGGACAGGGGGTCCTAACGGGGAGCTGTTTTTT	CATRTGGPNGELFF
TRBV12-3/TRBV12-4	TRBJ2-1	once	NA	TGTGCCAGTGGGCTAAACTCCTACAATGAGCAGTTCTTC	CASGLNSYNEQFF
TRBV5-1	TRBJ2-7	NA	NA	TGCGCCAGCAGTAGACAGTCCCACGAGCAGTACTTC	CASSRQSHEQYF
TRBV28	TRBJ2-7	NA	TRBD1	TGTGCCAGCAGGCCGACAGGGAACTCCTACGAGCAGTACTTC	CASRPTGNSYEQYF
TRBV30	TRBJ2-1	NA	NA	TGTGCCTGGCTCTCCCCTAGCTGGGGGGTTGGAGGATCCTACAATGAGCAGTTCTTC	CAWLSPSWGVGGSYNEQFF
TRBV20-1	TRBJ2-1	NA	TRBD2	TGCAGTGCTAGTCCTTGGACTAGCGGGAGCTCCTACAATGAGCAGTTCTTC	CSASPWTSGSSYNEQFF